These 22 T cell receptor beta chains share one sample of origin, sequenced in a study of blood T cell repertoires in COVID-19. TCRdb's table, derived via immunoSEQ multiplex PCR, lists solely in-frame clones and lacks some. In the table there are roughly 250,000 clones, over 75% of which are singletons. Source material: peripheral blood. All receptors come from a human donor with COVID-19, enrolled during active disease. The donor label of this sample is uncertain.

The gene calls are TRBV5-1 and TRBJ1-4, with D unresolved. This CDR3 comprises 13 residues. Germline CDR1 SGHRS, CDR2 YFSETQ. V lost 1 base to trimming and J lost 6 bases, with 7 bases between them. This CDR3 is CASSLYTDEKLFF. In DNA form, the CDR3 reads TGCGCCAGCAGCTTGTACACCGATGAAAAACTGTTTTTT.

The gene calls are TRBV27 and TRBJ2-7; 9 nucleotides line up with TRBD1. V shed 6 bases, J shed 0 bases, and the junction held 3 bases outside the gene matches. There are 14 residues in the CDR3. Per the germline V gene, CDR1 is MNHEY and CDR2 is SMNVEV (reference sequence). CDR3 DNA sequence: TGTGCCAGCAGGCCGGGACAGGGCTCCTACGAGCAGTACTTC. Encoded protein: CASRPGQGSYEQYF.

This clone was seen once. This CDR3 is CAISPAGGQETQYF. CDR3 in DNA: TGTGCCATCAGCCCAGCGGGAGGGCAAGAGACCCAGTACTTC. The J gene is TRBJ2-5, the V gene TRBV10-3, with 10 bases aligning to TRBD2. CDR1 and CDR2 (germline): ENHRY, SYGVKD. The CDR3 extends over 14 amino acids. Trimming at V came to 6 bases and at J to 2 bases, leaving 3 bases not matched to a gene.

The rearrangement joins TRBV7-8 to TRBJ2-1; 13 bases line up with TRBD2. In germline, CDR1 is SGHVS, CDR2 FQNEAQ. The CDR3 extends over 17 amino acids. Trimming cost V 1 base and J 4 bases; bases outside gene matches: 4. Written as DNA, the CDR3 is TGTGCCAGCAGCTTAGGCCTGACTAGCGGGAGGTACAATGAGCAGTTCTTC. Protein product: CASSLGLTSGRYNEQFF.

The genes are TRBV7-2 and TRBJ1-2; possible D gene TRBD1, 5 bases. The germline V gene encodes CDR1 SGHTA and CDR2 FQGNSA. With 7 bases removed from V and 1 base from J, the gap between germline ends came to 13 bases. The CDR3 runs to 14 residues. In nucleotides, the CDR3 is TGTGCCAGCACCCCGGGACTGATTAACTATGGCTACACCTTC. Translated, it gives CASTPGLINYGYTF.

The genes are TRBV28 and TRBJ2-7, with a tentative D call TRBD1 (6 bases). The V end lost 9 bases, the J end lost 2 bases, and 17 bases lay between the germline ends. The germline V gene encodes CDR1 MDHEN and CDR2 SYDVKM. The CDR3 runs to 14 residues. CDR3 amino acids: CASRGSLGAYEQYF. The CDR3 DNA is TGTGCCAGTAGGGGGAGCCTAGGGGCCTACGAGCAGTACTTC.

The gene calls are TRBV7-8 and TRBJ2-7; 7 bases map to TRBD2. V was clipped by 4 bases and J by 2 bases; unmatched bases: 8. The CDR3 loop spans 15 amino acids. Germline-derived CDR1 and CDR2 are SGHVS and FQNEAQ. This CDR3 reads CASSSGLSGTYEQYF. The CDR3 DNA sequence: TGTGCCAGCAGCTCCGGACTGAGCGGGACCTACGAGCAGTACTTC.

This chain connects TRBV3-1 (or the pseudogene TRBV3-2) to TRBJ2-7; no definite D call. Trimming took off 2 bases at V and 0 bases at J, with 5 bases between the two ends. The germline CDR1 and CDR2 sequences are LGHDT and YNNKEL (reference sequence). The CDR3 is made up of 13 amino acids. The CDR3 loop reads CASSQFSSYEQYF. In DNA, the CDR3 is TGTGCCAGCAGCCAATTCAGCTCCTACGAGCAGTACTTC.

The chain recombines TRBV19 with TRBJ1-2, with a possible D match to TRBD1 (6 bases). This CDR3 has 14 amino acids. Germline CDR1 reads LNHDA; CDR2 reads SQIVND (reference sequence). The V end lost 6 bases, the J end lost 6 bases, and 17 bases lay between the germline ends. CDR3 residues: CASRALGARDGYTF. In nucleotides, the CDR3 is TGTGCCAGTAGGGCCCTGGGGGCGCGGGATGGCTACACCTTC.

V and J are TRBV15 and TRBJ1-1; possible D gene TRBD1, 6 bases. V dropped 3 bases and J dropped 6 bases, with 11 bases sitting between them. Germline CDR1 LNHNV, CDR2 YYDKDF (reference sequence). This CDR3 region has 13 residues. CDR3 DNA sequence: TGTGCCACCAGCAGCCACTACAGGGCTGAAGCTTTCTTT. Protein product: CATSSHYRAEAFF.

This chain joins TRBV30 and TRBJ2-5; D is possibly TRBD2 (6 bases). This CDR3 contains 20 residues. V lost 2 bases, J lost 3 bases, and 31 bases lay in between. CDR1 is GTSNPN and CDR2 is SVGIG in the germline V gene (reference sequence). The CDR3 region has the DNA TGTGCCTGGAGTCCCCCGCTTGGCGGTAGCGGAGATTCCTCCAAAGAGACCCAGTACTTC. Its translation is CAWSPPLGGSGDSSKETQYF.

This sequence joins TRBV29-1 and TRBJ2-1, with 9 bases fitting TRBD2. Germline loops: CDR1 SQVTM, CDR2 ANQGSEA. The junction had 14 bases not matched to a gene; V was cut back by 5 bases and J by 3 bases. There are 17 residues in the CDR3. The CDR3 protein is CSVRDGYSGSNYNEQFF. The CDR3 bases are TGCAGCGTTCGTGACGGTTATAGCGGGAGTAACTACAATGAGCAGTTCTTC.

V usage is TRBV25-1 and J usage is TRBJ1-5, with 8 bases matching TRBD1. Germline assignment: CDR1 MGHDK and CDR2 SYGVNS. V gave up 4 bases and J gave up 3 bases; unmatched junction bases: 5. The CDR3 length is 15 residues. In nucleotides, the CDR3 is TGTGCCAGCAGTGTTCGACAGGGGTACAATCAGCCCCAGCATTTT. Amino acid sequence: CASSVRQGYNQPQHF.

The chain couples TRBV2 to TRBJ1-2; 9 nucleotides line up with TRBD1. The CDR3 has 14 residues. Germline V gene data show CDR1 as SNHLY and CDR2 as FYNNEI. Unmatched junction bases numbered 13, after V lost 6 bases and J lost 11 bases. The CDR3 sequence is CASRTDRGSSGYTF. The DNA of the CDR3 is TGTGCCAGCAGGACCGACAGGGGGTCGTCAGGGTACACCTTC.

CDR3 residues: CASSLGQAPRGYTF. CDR3 sequence (DNA): TGTGCCAGCAGCTTGGGACAGGCCCCTCGGGGCTACACCTTC. This rearrangement joins TRBV7-9 to TRBJ1-2, with 8 positions matching TRBD1. The ends lost 3 bases at V and 8 bases at J; junction bases unmatched: 8. Germline V gene data show CDR1 as SEHNR and CDR2 as FQNEAQ (reference sequence). CDR3 length equals 14 residues.

The rearrangement links TRBV2 to TRBJ1-1; D is possibly TRBD1 (6 bases). The V and J ends lost 11 bases and 2 bases respectively, with 24 bases between them. Germline loops: CDR1 SNHLY, CDR2 FYNNEI. This CDR3 has 16 amino acids. CDR3 amino acids: CARLIGGGPKNTEAFF. Here the CDR3 DNA reads TGTGCCCGACTCATAGGGGGGGGTCCGAAAAACACTGAAGCTTTCTTT.

This chain links TRBV6-6 with TRBJ2-7; 10 bases fit TRBD1. V was pared by 5 bases and J by 2 bases, with 12 bases of the junction left unmatched. Germline V gene sequence: CDR1 MNHNY, CDR2 SVGAGI (reference sequence). The CDR3 loop spans 17 amino acids. The CDR3 DNA reads TGTGCCAGCAGTCTCCCCCGACAGGGGGCCAGAACCTACGAGCAGTACTTC. Encoded protein: CASSLPRQGARTYEQYF.

The chain links TRBV6-4 to TRBJ2-2; TRBD2 aligns across 14 bases. J gave up 3 bases and V 6 bases, and 6 bases lay outside the gene matches. Germline V gene sequence: CDR1 MRHNA, CDR2 SNTAGT. This CDR3 spans 17 amino acids. The CDR3 sequence: CASRTGLAGGYTGELFF. In DNA, the CDR3 is TGTGCCAGCAGGACAGGACTAGCGGGAGGATACACCGGGGAGCTGTTTTTT.

The rearrangement links TRBV6-5 to TRBJ1-3, with TRBD1 matching 8 bases. The germline V gene has CDR1 MNHEY and CDR2 SVGAGI. The CDR3 runs to 14 residues. J lost 4 bases, V lost 2 bases, and 1 base had no gene match. The DNA for the CDR3 is TGTGCCAGCAGTTACGGACAGGGAGGAAACACCATATATTTT. Its translation: CASSYGQGGNTIYF.

This clone occurred once. CDR3 amino acids: CASSLSRYISTDTQYF. For the CDR3, the DNA is TGTGCCAGCAGCTTATCCCGATACATCTCAACAGATACGCAGTATTTT. The rearrangement joins TRBV7-2 to TRBJ2-3; no reliable D call. Germline-derived CDR1 and CDR2 are SGHTA and FQGNSA. Trimming removed 2 bases from V and 3 bases from J, with 15 bases in between. The length of the CDR3 is 16 residues.

This chain joins TRBV3-1 (or the pseudogene TRBV3-2) and TRBJ2-7, with D perhaps TRBD2 (6 bases). The CDR3 is 15 amino acids. Germline CDR1 reads LGHDT; CDR2 reads YNNKEL (reference sequence). The V end was cut by 4 bases, the J end by 4 bases, with 17 bases between. This CDR3 reads CASSPFLTGAYEQYF. The CDR3 coding sequence is TGTGCCAGCAGCCCCTTCCTGACGGGAGCTTACGAGCAGTACTTC.

This chain links TRBV12-3 or TRBV12-4 with TRBJ1-5; no firm D call. Between the trimmed V and J ends, which lost 6 bases and 10 bases, there was a span of 16 bases. This CDR3 is built from 13 residues. The CDR3 sequence: CASRIRIGSPQHF. The CDR3 DNA sequence: TGTGCCAGCAGAATTCGAATCGGGAGCCCCCAGCATTTT.